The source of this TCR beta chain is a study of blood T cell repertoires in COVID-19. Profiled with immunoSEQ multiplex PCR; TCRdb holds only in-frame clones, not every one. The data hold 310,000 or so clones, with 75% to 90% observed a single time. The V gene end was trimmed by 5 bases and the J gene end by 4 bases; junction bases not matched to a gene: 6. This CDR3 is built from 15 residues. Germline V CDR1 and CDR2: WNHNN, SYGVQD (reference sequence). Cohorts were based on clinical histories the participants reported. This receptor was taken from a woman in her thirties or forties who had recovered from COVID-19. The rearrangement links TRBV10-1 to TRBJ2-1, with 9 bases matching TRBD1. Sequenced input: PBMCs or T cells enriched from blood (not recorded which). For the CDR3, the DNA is TGCGCCAGCAGTTCCGGGACAGGGAATTACAATGAGCAGTTCTTC. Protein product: CASSSGTGNYNEQFF.